What follows describes a single TCR beta chain. Its antigen is still unknown. Germline CDR1 is LGHNA and CDR2 is YNFKEQ. Trimming removed 2 bases from V and 8 bases from J, with 13 bases in between. The CDR3 spans 13 residues. Every patient had mismatch repair deficiency by PCR or immunohistochemistry. TCR sequencing covered a few patients who responded to pembrolizumab. This table comes from immunoSEQ multiplex PCR, and its TCRdb copy is limited to in-frame clones, with some not included. The sample yields about 68,000 clones, almost 80% seen once. The data originate from a study of PD-1 blockade in mismatch repair-deficient tumors. Study background: Patients had around 11 mismatch repair-deficient cancer types, all previously treated and progressing.

Notes on the study in general: Tumor-resident clones, often undetectable pretreatment in blood, expanded then contracted after pembrolizumab.

The source is an adult with mismatch repair-deficient cancer. V is TRBV4-2 and J is TRBJ2-7, with no clear D. The sample consisted of peripheral blood, taken 2 weeks after starting pembrolizumab. CDR3 sequence (DNA): TGTGCCAGCAGCCAACCTGGACGGTCACAGCAGTACTTC. It translates to CASSQPGRSQQYF.